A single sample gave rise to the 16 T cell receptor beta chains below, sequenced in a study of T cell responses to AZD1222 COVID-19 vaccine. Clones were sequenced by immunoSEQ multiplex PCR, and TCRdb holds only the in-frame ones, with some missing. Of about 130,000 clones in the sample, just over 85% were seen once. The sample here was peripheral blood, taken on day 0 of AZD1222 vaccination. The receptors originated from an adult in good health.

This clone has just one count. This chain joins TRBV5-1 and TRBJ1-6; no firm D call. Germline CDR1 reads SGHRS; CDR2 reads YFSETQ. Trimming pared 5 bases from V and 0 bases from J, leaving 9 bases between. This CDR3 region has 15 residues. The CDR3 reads CASSFQSSYNSPLHF. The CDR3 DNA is TGCGCCAGCAGTTTCCAGAGCTCCTATAATTCACCCCTCCACTTT.

The CDR3 coding sequence is TGTGCCAGTAGTCTAGCGGGGGGGTACAACAATGAGCAGTTCTTC. It codes for CASSLAGGYNNEQFF. The chain recombines TRBV19 with TRBJ2-1, with TRBD2 identical over 12 bases. CDR1 LNHDA and CDR2 SQIVND come from the germline V gene (reference sequence). This CDR3 spans 15 amino acids. Losses at the gene ends were 5 bases for V and 5 bases for J; bases not matched to a gene: 4.

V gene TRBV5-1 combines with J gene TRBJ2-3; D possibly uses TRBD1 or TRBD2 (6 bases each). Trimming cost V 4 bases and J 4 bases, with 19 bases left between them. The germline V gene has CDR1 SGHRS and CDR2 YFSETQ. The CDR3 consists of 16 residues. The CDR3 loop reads CASSPAGQGSPDTQYF. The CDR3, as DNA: TGCGCCAGCAGCCCCGCGGGGCAGGGGAGCCCAGATACGCAGTATTTT.

The CDR3 sequence: CASSQEGPREQYF. The DNA of the CDR3 is TGTGCCAGCAGCCAAGAGGGACCCAGAGAGCAGTACTTC. The chain joins TRBV3-1 (or the pseudogene TRBV3-2) to TRBJ2-7; tentatively, D is TRBD1 or TRBD2 (5 bases each). Trimming cost V 0 bases and J 7 bases, with 10 bases left between them. The CDR3 totals 13 residues. Germline CDR1 reads LGHDT; CDR2 reads YNNKEL (reference sequence).

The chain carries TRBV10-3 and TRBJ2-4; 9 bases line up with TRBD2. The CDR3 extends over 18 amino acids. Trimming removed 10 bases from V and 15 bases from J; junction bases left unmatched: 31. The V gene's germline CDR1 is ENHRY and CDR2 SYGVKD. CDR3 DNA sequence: TGTGCCACATCTACTACCCAGCGGGGTGAAGGGCTAGCGGGGTTTCTGTACTTC. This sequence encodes CATSTTQRGEGLAGFLYF.

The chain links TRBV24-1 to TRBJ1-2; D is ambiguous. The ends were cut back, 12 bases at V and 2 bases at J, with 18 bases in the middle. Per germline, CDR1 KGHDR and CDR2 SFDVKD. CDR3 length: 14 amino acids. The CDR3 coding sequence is TGTGCCTCGCGAAGGATAGTTCCAAACTATGGCTACACCTTC. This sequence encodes CASRRIVPNYGYTF.

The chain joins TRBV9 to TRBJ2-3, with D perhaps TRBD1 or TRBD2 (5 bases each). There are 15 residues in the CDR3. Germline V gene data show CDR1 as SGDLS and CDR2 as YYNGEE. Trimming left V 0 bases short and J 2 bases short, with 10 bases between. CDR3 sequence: CASSVGVGVTDTQYF. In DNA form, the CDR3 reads TGTGCCAGCAGCGTAGGGGTGGGGGTCACAGATACGCAGTATTTT.

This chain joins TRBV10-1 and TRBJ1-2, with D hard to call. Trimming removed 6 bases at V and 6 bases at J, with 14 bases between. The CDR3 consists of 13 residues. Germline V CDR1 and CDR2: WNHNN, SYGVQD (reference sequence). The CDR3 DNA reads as TGCGCCAGCAGCCCGGACGGATATAATGGCTACACCTTC. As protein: CASSPDGYNGYTF.

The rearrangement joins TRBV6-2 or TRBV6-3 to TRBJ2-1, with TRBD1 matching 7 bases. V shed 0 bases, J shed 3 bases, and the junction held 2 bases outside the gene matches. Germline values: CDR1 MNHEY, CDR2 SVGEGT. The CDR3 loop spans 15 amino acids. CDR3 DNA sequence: TGTGCCAGCAGTTACTCAAGACAGGGCTACAATGAGCAGTTCTTC. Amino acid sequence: CASSYSRQGYNEQFF.

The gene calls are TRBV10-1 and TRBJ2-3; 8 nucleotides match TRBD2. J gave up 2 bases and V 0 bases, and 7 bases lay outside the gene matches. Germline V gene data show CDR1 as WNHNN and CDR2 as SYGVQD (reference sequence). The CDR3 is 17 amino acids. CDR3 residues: CASSESRSGGDTDTQYF. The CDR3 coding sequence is TGCGCCAGCAGTGAGTCGAGAAGCGGGGGTGACACAGATACGCAGTATTTT.

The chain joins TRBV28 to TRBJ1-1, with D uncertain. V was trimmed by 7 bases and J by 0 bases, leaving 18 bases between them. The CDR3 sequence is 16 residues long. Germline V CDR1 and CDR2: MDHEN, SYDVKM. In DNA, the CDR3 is TGTGCCAGCACCTCTCCGGGAATCCGGATGAACACTGAAGCTTTCTTT. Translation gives CASTSPGIRMNTEAFF.

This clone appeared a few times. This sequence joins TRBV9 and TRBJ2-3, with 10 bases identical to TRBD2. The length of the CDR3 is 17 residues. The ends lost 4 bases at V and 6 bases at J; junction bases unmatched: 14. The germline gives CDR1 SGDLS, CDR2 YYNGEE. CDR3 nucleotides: TGTGCCAGCAGCCCCGCCCAAGGGACTAGCGTGGGGGATACGCAGTATTTT. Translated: CASSPAQGTSVGDTQYF.

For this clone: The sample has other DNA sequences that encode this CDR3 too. The CDR3 loop reads CSVGQGGNQPQHF. The CDR3 region has the DNA TGCAGCGTTGGGCAGGGGGGCAATCAGCCCCAGCATTTT. V usage is TRBV29-1 and J usage is TRBJ1-5, with TRBD1 identical over 7 bases. This CDR3 is 13 amino acids long. The germline gives CDR1 SQVTM, CDR2 ANQGSEA. V lost 4 bases, J lost 2 bases, and 2 bases stayed unmatched.

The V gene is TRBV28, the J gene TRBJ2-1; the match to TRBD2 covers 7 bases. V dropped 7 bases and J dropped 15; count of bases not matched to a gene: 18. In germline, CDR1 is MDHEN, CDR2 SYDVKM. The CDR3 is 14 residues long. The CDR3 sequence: CASIPLGPGGRLFF. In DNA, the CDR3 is TGTGCCAGCATCCCTCTGGGTCCGGGGGGACGGCTGTTCTTC.

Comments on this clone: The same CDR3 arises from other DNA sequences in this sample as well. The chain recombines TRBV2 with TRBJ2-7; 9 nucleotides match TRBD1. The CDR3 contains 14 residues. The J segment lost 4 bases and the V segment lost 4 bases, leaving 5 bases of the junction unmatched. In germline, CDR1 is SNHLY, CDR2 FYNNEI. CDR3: CASSVTGGSYEQYF. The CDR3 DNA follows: TGTGCCAGCAGTGTCACAGGGGGCAGTTACGAGCAGTACTTC.

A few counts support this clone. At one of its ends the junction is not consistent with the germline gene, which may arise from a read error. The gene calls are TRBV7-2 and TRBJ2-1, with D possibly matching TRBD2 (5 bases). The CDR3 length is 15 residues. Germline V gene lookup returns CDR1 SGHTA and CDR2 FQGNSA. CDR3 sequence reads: CASSLGSGVLNEQFF. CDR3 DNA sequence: TGTGCCAGCAGTTTAGGATCCGGGGTATTAAATGAGCAGTTCTTC.